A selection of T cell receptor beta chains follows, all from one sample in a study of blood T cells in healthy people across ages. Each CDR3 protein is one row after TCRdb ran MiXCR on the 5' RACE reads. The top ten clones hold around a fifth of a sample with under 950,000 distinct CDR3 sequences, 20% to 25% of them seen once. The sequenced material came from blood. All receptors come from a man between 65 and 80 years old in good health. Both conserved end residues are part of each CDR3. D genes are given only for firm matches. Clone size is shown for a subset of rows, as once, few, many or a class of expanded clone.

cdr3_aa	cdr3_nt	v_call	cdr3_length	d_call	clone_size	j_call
CSARDGRTQETQYF	TGCAGTGCTAGAGATGGCAGGACGCAAGAGACCCAGTACTTC	TRBV20-1	14	.	.	TRBJ2-5
CSAGGSYTGELFF	TGCAGCGCGGGGGGGTCGTACACCGGGGAGCTGTTTTTT	TRBV29-1	13	TRBD2	few	TRBJ2-2
CASSAKGQGNTGELFF	TGTGCCAGCAGCGCAAAGGGACAGGGGAACACCGGGGAGCTGTTTTTT	TRBV21-1	16	.	few	TRBJ2-2
CASGLAYTEAFF	TGTGCCAGCGGGTTGGCGTACACTGAAGCTTTCTTT	TRBV27	12	.	.	TRBJ1-1
CASSPQAGTVDGYTF	TGTGCCAGCAGCCCCCAGGCGGGGACAGTGGATGGCTACACCTTC	TRBV7-2	15	TRBD1	.	TRBJ1-2
CASSTSGLAGELFF	TGTGCCAGCAGCACGTCCGGTTTGGCCGGGGAGCTGTTTTTT	TRBV11-3	14	.	.	TRBJ2-2
CASSRGTGIGTDTQYF	TGTGCCAGCAGTCGCGGGACAGGGATAGGCACAGATACGCAGTATTTT	TRBV12-3/TRBV12-4	16	TRBD1	.	TRBJ2-3
CASSLSTSFNEQFF	TGTGCCAGCAGTTTATCCACTAGCTTCAATGAGCAGTTCTTC	TRBV27	14	.	few	TRBJ2-1
CAWSPRDYGYTF	TGTGCCTGGAGTCCTCGGGACTATGGCTACACCTTC	TRBV30	12	.	.	TRBJ1-2
CASSLGQGWDTDTQYF	TGTGCCAGCAGCTTAGGCCAGGGTTGGGACACAGATACGCAGTATTTT	TRBV7-2	16	.	.	TRBJ2-3
CASSRIGGPFYNEQFF	TGCGCCAGCAGCCGGATCGGCGGACCCTTTTACAATGAGCAGTTCTTC	TRBV5-1	16	.	few	TRBJ2-1
CASSQDLGAPSYGYTF	TGTGCCAGCAGCCAAGATTTGGGGGCGCCGAGCTATGGCTACACCTTC	TRBV3-1	16	.	few	TRBJ1-2
CASLYTANYGYTF	TGCGCCAGCCTGTACACCGCTAACTATGGCTACACCTTC	TRBV5-1	13	.	few	TRBJ1-2
CASSIAVEGYGYTF	TGTGCCAGTAGTATAGCAGTGGAGGGCTATGGCTACACCTTC	TRBV19	14	.	.	TRBJ1-2
CSARGTSGDLAKNIQYF	TGCAGTGCTCGCGGGACTAGCGGGGATTTAGCCAAAAACATTCAGTACTTC	TRBV20-1	17	TRBD2	few	TRBJ2-4
CASSGRTGGLSNYGYAF	TGTGCCAGCAGCGGCCGGACAGGGGGCCTGTCTAACTATGGCTACGCCTTC	TRBV7-8	17	TRBD1	.	TRBJ1-2
CASSQDIETQYF	TGTGCCAGCAGCCAAGATATAGAGACCCAGTACTTC	TRBV3-1	12	.	many	TRBJ2-5
CSASGAEQPQHF	TGCAGTGCTAGTGGGGCAGAGCAGCCCCAGCATTTT	TRBV20-1	12	.	.	TRBJ1-5
CSAREASRRSETQYF	TGCAGTGCTAGAGAGGCTAGCCGGAGGTCAGAGACCCAGTACTTC	TRBV20-1	15	.	many	TRBJ2-5
CSVRDKPYNEQFF	TGCAGCGTCCGGGACAAGCCCTACAATGAGCAGTTCTTC	TRBV29-1	13	.	.	TRBJ2-1
CSARDSGLFATNEKLFF	TGCAGTGCTAGAGATTCCGGTTTATTTGCAACTAATGAGAAACTGTTTTTT	TRBV20-1	17	.	.	TRBJ1-4
CAWSKQAFTDTQYF	TGTGCCTGGAGTAAACAGGCTTTCACAGATACGCAGTATTTT	TRBV30	14	.	.	TRBJ2-3
CASRDGGGPENYGYTF	TGTGCCAGCCGAGACGGAGGAGGCCCGGAGAACTATGGCTACACCTTC	TRBV2	16	.	.	TRBJ1-2
CASSWPGAAGRNEQFF	TGTGCCAGCAGTTGGCCTGGGGCGGCAGGTCGGAATGAGCAGTTCTTC	TRBV6-5	16	.	once	TRBJ2-1
CASSLGSIYGYTF	TGTGCCAGCAGCTTAGGCTCAATCTATGGCTACACCTTC	TRBV7-9	13	.	.	TRBJ1-2
CASRYREGNTEAFF	TGTGCCAGCAGGTACAGGGAGGGGAACACTGAAGCTTTCTTT	TRBV3-1	14	.	.	TRBJ1-1
CSAPPRGNVGETQYF	TGCAGTGCCCCCCCCAGGGGGAACGTCGGAGAGACCCAGTACTTC	TRBV20-1	15	TRBD1	once	TRBJ2-5
CASSLASGRLTIGEQFF	TGTGCCAGCAGTTTAGCTAGCGGGAGGCTTACAATAGGTGAGCAGTTCTTC	TRBV12-3/TRBV12-4	17	TRBD2	.	TRBJ2-1
CSAALFEPQHF	TGCAGTGCTGCCCTTTTTGAGCCCCAGCATTTT	TRBV20-1	11	.	few	TRBJ1-5
CASSVNSVGNTIYF	TGTGCCAGCAGCGTAAACTCTGTAGGAAACACCATATATTTT	TRBV9	14	.	.	TRBJ1-3
CASSLVGADYEQYF	TGTGCCAGCAGCTTAGTGGGGGCAGACTACGAGCAGTACTTC	TRBV7-2	14	.	.	TRBJ2-7
CSARAQAVDTQYF	TGCAGTGCTAGAGCCCAGGCAGTTGATACGCAGTATTTT	TRBV20-1	13	.	.	TRBJ2-3
CASSVGQGASPLHF	TGTGCCAGCAGCGTCGGACAGGGGGCCTCACCCCTCCACTTT	TRBV7-9	14	TRBD1	.	TRBJ1-6
CAIATSSTDTQYF	TGTGCCATAGCAACTTCTAGCACAGATACGCAGTATTTT	TRBV10-3	13	.	.	TRBJ2-3
CASRWTGATNEKLFF	TGTGCCAGCAGGTGGACAGGCGCAACTAATGAAAAACTGTTTTTT	TRBV7-9	15	TRBD1	.	TRBJ1-4
CASSLAVGSYNSPLHF	TGTGCCAGCAGCTTGGCTGTGGGGAGTTATAATTCACCCCTCCACTTT	TRBV7-9	16	.	.	TRBJ1-6
CASSDQRNTEAFF	TGTGCCAGCAGCGACCAGAGGAACACTGAAGCTTTCTTT	TRBV7-6	13	.	few	TRBJ1-1
CASSYGSLSNYGYTF	TGTGCCAGCAGTTACGGTTCCCTCTCTAACTATGGCTACACCTTC	TRBV6-6	15	.	few	TRBJ1-2
CSVLWGYDGYTF	TGCAGCGTTTTATGGGGGTATGATGGCTACACCTTC	TRBV29-1	12	.	few	TRBJ1-2
CAVWAANRNEQFF	TGTGCCGTTTGGGCCGCTAACCGGAATGAGCAGTTCTTC	TRBV6-5	13	.	.	TRBJ2-1